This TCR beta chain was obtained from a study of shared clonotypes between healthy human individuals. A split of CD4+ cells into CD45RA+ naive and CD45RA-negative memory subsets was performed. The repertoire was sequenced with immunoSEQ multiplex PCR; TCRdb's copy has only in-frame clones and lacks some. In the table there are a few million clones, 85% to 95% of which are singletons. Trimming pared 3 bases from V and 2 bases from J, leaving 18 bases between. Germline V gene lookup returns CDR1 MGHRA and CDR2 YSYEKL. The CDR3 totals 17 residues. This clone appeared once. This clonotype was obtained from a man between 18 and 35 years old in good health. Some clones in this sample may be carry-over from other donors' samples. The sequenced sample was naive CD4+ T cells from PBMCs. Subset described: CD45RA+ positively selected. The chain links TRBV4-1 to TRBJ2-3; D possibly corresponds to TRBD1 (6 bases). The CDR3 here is CASSQSKGQLTTDTQYF. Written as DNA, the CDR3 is TGCGCCAGCAGCCAGTCTAAAGGACAGTTGACCACAGATACGCAGTATTTT.